This T cell receptor (beta chain) was retrieved from a study of OX40 agonist ivuxolimab in advanced cancers. Turning to the study itself: Patients with hepatocellular carcinoma, melanoma, renal cell or head and neck cancer made up the dose-escalation patients.

Samples of blood were obtained at baseline, on cycle 4 day 1, and on cycle 7 day 1. Assay used: immunoSEQ multiplex PCR; TCRdb lists only in-frame clones, some missing. The table has 50,000 to 65,000 clones, roughly four fifths seen once; the top ten hold more than 0.8%. The CDR3 extends over 17 amino acids. Germline V gene lookup returns CDR1 SGHVS and CDR2 FQNEAQ. The V gene end was trimmed by 4 bases and the J gene end by 2 bases; junction bases not matched to a gene: 11. The sequence was collected from an adult with an advanced solid tumor such as melanoma, head and neck, liver or kidney cancer. The source was CD4+ or CD8+ T cells sorted from blood, collected in a trial of the OX40 agonist ivuxolimab. V is TRBV7-8 and J is TRBJ2-3, with 8 nucleotides matching TRBD1. The CDR3 region has the DNA TGTGCCAGCAGCTGGCTCCCGGGACAGGAGCTCACAGATACGCAGTATTTT. This encodes CASSWLPGQELTDTQYF.